This entry lists 22 T cell receptor beta chains sequenced from one sample in a study of cytomegalovirus exposure and HLA in healthy donors. Here immunoSEQ multiplex PCR was the method, and the copy in TCRdb shows in-frame clones only, minus some. Here the sample spans about 120,000 clones, about 85% being singletons. Sequencing was performed on PBMCs. These receptors all stem from a woman between 25 and 40 years old in good health and CMV-seronegative.

The V gene is TRBV9, the J gene TRBJ2-2, with 7 bases matching TRBD2. After removal of 3 bases from V and 5 bases from J, the junction contained 16 bases not matched to a gene. Per the germline V gene, CDR1 is SGDLS and CDR2 is YYNGEE. The CDR3 has 18 residues. In DNA, the CDR3 is TGTGCCAGCAGCGCACCCGAGGGGAGGGGACCCTTGACCGGGGAGCTGTTTTTT. Its protein product is CASSAPEGRGPLTGELFF.

The chain recombines TRBV6-5 with TRBJ1-2, with 10 bases matching TRBD1. Per the germline V gene, CDR1 is MNHEY and CDR2 is SVGAGI. V shed 6 bases and J 3 bases; nucleotides not matched to a gene: 4. CDR3 size: 14 residues. In nucleotides, the CDR3 is TGTGCCAGCAGCAGGACAGGGGGGGACTATGGCTACACCTTC. Translated, it gives CASSRTGGDYGYTF.

V and J are TRBV11-2 and TRBJ2-1; D gene unclear. This CDR3 has 11 amino acids. The germline CDR1 and CDR2 sequences are SGHAT and FQNNGV. V gave up 4 bases and J gave up 9 bases, with 7 bases separating them. CDR3 nucleotides: TGTGCCAGCAGCTCTGGTAGTGAGCAGTTCTTC. It specifies CASSSGSEQFF. Full variable domain (missing parts from reference TRBV11-2 and TRBJ2-1): EAGVAQSPRYKIIEKRQSVAFWCNPISGHATLYWYQQILGQGPKLLIQFQNNGVVDDSQLPKDRFSAERLKGVDSTLKIQPAKLEDSAVYLCASSSGSEQFFGPGTRLTVL.

The chain links TRBV6-5 to TRBJ1-4, with D perhaps TRBD1 (6 bases). V dropped 0 bases and J dropped 3 bases, with 11 bases sitting between them. This CDR3 region has 16 residues. Germline CDR1 MNHEY, CDR2 SVGAGI. CDR3 nucleotide sequence: TGTGCCAGCAGTTACTCGATGGGGGCAGCTAATGAAAAACTGTTTTTT. Translation gives CASSYSMGAANEKLFF.

The chain has TRBV10-3 and TRBJ1-1; possible D gene TRBD1, 5 bases. The V and J ends lost 11 bases and 8 bases respectively, with 18 bases between them. This CDR3 comprises 12 residues. The germline gives CDR1 ENHRY, CDR2 SYGVKD. This CDR3 is CAGGSEAREAFF. The CDR3 DNA reads TGTGCCGGGGGGAGTGAGGCCCGCGAAGCTTTCTTT.

The chain carries TRBV29-1 and TRBJ2-3; a possible D gene is TRBD2 (7 bases). Per the germline V gene, CDR1 is SQVTM and CDR2 is ANQGSEA. The CDR3 runs 14 residues. Deletions cut 4 bases from V and 3 bases from J, with 14 bases between. The CDR3 DNA follows: TGCAGCGTTGCGAGGGGGGGCAGAACAGATACGCAGTATTTT. Its translation: CSVARGGRTDTQYF.

V and J are TRBV18 and TRBJ2-7, with D tentatively TRBD1 (5 bases). Germline CDR1 and CDR2: KGHSH and LQKENI. The CDR3 is made up of 15 amino acids. The V and J ends lost 3 bases and 3 bases respectively, with 15 bases between them. The DNA for the CDR3 is TGTGCCAGCTCACCGGCTCTGGGCACAGGCTACGAGCAGTACTTC. It translates to CASSPALGTGYEQYF.

V and J are TRBV2 and TRBJ1-5, with TRBD1 as a possible D gene (5 bases). Trimming removed 1 base at V and 4 bases at J, with 14 bases between. CDR1 and CDR2 from the germline V gene are SNHLY and FYNNEI. The CDR3 has 16 residues. CDR3 residues: CASSEGRAGPNQPQHF. DNA for the CDR3: TGTGCCAGCAGTGAAGGGAGGGCAGGGCCAAATCAGCCCCAGCATTTT.

The V gene is TRBV5-4, the J gene TRBJ2-3, with D possibly being TRBD1 (6 bases). Deletions cut 3 bases from V and 4 bases from J, with 15 bases between. The CDR3 has 15 residues. Germline V gene sequence: CDR1 SGHNT, CDR2 YYREEE (reference sequence). The CDR3 DNA is TGTGCCAGCAGCTACAAGACAGGATCCCCAGATACGCAGTATTTT. This gives the protein CASSYKTGSPDTQYF.

The chain is built from TRBV7-9 and TRBJ2-4, with D unclear. Looked up from germline, CDR1 is SEHNR and CDR2 is FQNEAQ (reference sequence). The CDR3 totals 14 residues. V was cut by 5 bases and J by 1 base, with 9 bases left in between. CDR3 nucleotides: TGTGCCAGCAGCACCATGCGGGCCAAAAACATTCAGTACTTC. Its protein product is CASSTMRAKNIQYF.

The gene calls are TRBV6-5 and TRBJ2-3, with 9 bases identical to TRBD2. This CDR3 has 12 amino acids. Germline CDR1 is MNHEY and CDR2 is SVGAGI. The V segment lost 4 bases and the J segment 8 bases; nucleotides outside the gene matches: 1. The CDR3 DNA follows: TGTGCCAGCAGTTCGACTAGCGGTACGCAGTATTTT. It encodes CASSSTSGTQYF.

CDR3 in amino acids: CASSVERGDEQYF. CDR3 nucleotide sequence: TGTGCCAGCAGTGTAGAACGGGGGGACGAGCAGTACTTC. The chain recombines TRBV6-4 with TRBJ2-7, with TRBD2 matching over 7 bases. In germline, CDR1 is MRHNA, CDR2 SNTAGT. V lost 4 bases to trimming and J lost 5 bases; unmatched junction nucleotides: 5. The CDR3 covers 13 residues.

The chain couples TRBV6-5 to TRBJ1-1, with a possible D match to TRBD1 (5 bases). The CDR3 is made up of 14 amino acids. Trimming removed 2 bases at V and 2 bases at J, with 9 bases between. Germline lookup yields CDR1 MNHEY and CDR2 SVGAGI. The CDR3 sequence is CASSYRQFNTEAFF. In DNA form, the CDR3 reads TGTGCCAGCAGTTACAGACAGTTCAACACTGAAGCTTTCTTT.

By share, this clone ranks as medium-sized. This sequence joins TRBV6-1 and TRBJ1-5; 7 bases are shared with TRBD1. J gave up 0 bases and V 5 bases, and 4 bases lay outside the gene matches. The germline V gene has CDR1 MNHNS and CDR2 SASEGT. This CDR3 region has 15 residues. In DNA form, the CDR3 reads TGTGCCAGCAGTTGGACAGGAACTAGCAATCAGCCCCAGCATTTT. Translation: CASSWTGTSNQPQHF.

The chain links TRBV30 to TRBJ1-2; 7 bases are shared with TRBD1. With V trimmed by 8 bases and J by 4 bases, 10 bases remained unmatched. Per germline, CDR1 GTSNPN and CDR2 SVGIG (reference sequence). CDR3 size: 13 residues. The CDR3 sequence: CAKQSTGPYGYTF. The CDR3 DNA reads TGTGCCAAACAATCGACAGGGCCCTATGGCTACACCTTC.

V usage is TRBV4-3 and J usage is TRBJ1-1; D is unresolved. Trimming shortened V by 4 bases and J by 0 bases, and 15 bases separated the two germline ends. The V gene's germline CDR1 is LGHNA and CDR2 YSLEER. This CDR3 contains 16 residues. DNA for the CDR3: TGCGCCAGCAGCCGAACGGAGGACCCGATGAACACTGAAGCTTTCTTT. The encoded protein is CASSRTEDPMNTEAFF.

This clone appeared a single time. This chain joins TRBV2 and TRBJ2-2; D ambiguous. With 7 bases removed from V and 12 bases from J, the gap between germline ends came to 9 bases. Germline V gene lookup returns CDR1 SNHLY and CDR2 FYNNEI. The CDR3 extends over 10 amino acids. CDR3 in amino acids: CASKREKLFF. CDR3 bases: TGTGCCAGCAAGCGCGAGAAGCTGTTTTTT. Using reference TRBV2 and TRBJ2-2 for the parts outside the CDR3, the full variable domain is EPEVTQTPSHQVTQMGQEVILRCVPISNHLYFYWYRQILGQKVEFLVSFYNNEISEKSEIFDDQFSVERPDGSNFTLKIRSTKLEDSAMYFCASKREKLFFGEGSRLTVL.

The V and J genes are TRBV7-9 and TRBJ2-2; the D gene is possibly TRBD1 (6 bases). Trimming left V 1 base short and J 4 bases short, with 16 bases between. This CDR3 contains 17 residues. Germline CDR1 is SEHNR and CDR2 is FQNEAQ (reference sequence). For the CDR3, the DNA is TGTGCCAGCAGCTTAGGAGGGGGTTCCAGGTTCACCGGGGAGCTGTTTTTT. Residues: CASSLGGGSRFTGELFF.

The chain employs TRBV25-1 and TRBJ2-1; TRBD2 aligns across 8 bases. The V gene end was trimmed by 4 bases and the J gene end by 7 bases; junction bases not matched to a gene: 6. The CDR3 extends over 14 amino acids. CDR1 and CDR2 (germline): MGHDK, SYGVNS. The CDR3 protein is CASSVPGTRNEQFF. The CDR3 region has the DNA TGTGCCAGCAGTGTTCCCGGGACTAGGAATGAGCAGTTCTTC.

The CDR3 nucleotides read TGTGCCAGCAGCGCGACGTATGACAGGGTCGGCTATGGCTACACCTTC. It is translated as CASSATYDRVGYGYTF. This chain uses TRBV9 with TRBJ1-2; 7 nucleotides align to TRBD1. The CDR3 extends over 16 amino acids. Germline V gives CDR1 SGDLS, CDR2 YYNGEE. The trim removed 3 bases at V and 4 bases at J, leaving 12 bases unmatched.

The V and J genes are TRBV6-5 and TRBJ2-7, with TRBD2 matching over 9 bases. CDR1 MNHEY and CDR2 SVGAGI come from the germline V gene. Trimming at V came to 2 bases and at J to 5 bases, leaving 7 bases not matched to a gene. This CDR3 spans 15 amino acids. CDR3: CASSYDPSGEDEQYF. The CDR3, as DNA: TGTGCCAGCAGTTACGACCCTAGCGGGGAGGACGAGCAGTACTTC.

This chain connects TRBV7-2 to TRBJ1-3; 7 bases fit TRBD1. V shed 5 bases, J shed 4 bases, and the junction held 8 bases outside the gene matches. Germline CDR1 is SGHTA and CDR2 is FQGNSA. The CDR3 sequence is 15 residues long. The CDR3 sequence is CASSARQGSGNTIYF. In nucleotides, the CDR3 is TGTGCCAGCAGCGCCCGACAGGGATCGGGAAACACCATATATTTT.